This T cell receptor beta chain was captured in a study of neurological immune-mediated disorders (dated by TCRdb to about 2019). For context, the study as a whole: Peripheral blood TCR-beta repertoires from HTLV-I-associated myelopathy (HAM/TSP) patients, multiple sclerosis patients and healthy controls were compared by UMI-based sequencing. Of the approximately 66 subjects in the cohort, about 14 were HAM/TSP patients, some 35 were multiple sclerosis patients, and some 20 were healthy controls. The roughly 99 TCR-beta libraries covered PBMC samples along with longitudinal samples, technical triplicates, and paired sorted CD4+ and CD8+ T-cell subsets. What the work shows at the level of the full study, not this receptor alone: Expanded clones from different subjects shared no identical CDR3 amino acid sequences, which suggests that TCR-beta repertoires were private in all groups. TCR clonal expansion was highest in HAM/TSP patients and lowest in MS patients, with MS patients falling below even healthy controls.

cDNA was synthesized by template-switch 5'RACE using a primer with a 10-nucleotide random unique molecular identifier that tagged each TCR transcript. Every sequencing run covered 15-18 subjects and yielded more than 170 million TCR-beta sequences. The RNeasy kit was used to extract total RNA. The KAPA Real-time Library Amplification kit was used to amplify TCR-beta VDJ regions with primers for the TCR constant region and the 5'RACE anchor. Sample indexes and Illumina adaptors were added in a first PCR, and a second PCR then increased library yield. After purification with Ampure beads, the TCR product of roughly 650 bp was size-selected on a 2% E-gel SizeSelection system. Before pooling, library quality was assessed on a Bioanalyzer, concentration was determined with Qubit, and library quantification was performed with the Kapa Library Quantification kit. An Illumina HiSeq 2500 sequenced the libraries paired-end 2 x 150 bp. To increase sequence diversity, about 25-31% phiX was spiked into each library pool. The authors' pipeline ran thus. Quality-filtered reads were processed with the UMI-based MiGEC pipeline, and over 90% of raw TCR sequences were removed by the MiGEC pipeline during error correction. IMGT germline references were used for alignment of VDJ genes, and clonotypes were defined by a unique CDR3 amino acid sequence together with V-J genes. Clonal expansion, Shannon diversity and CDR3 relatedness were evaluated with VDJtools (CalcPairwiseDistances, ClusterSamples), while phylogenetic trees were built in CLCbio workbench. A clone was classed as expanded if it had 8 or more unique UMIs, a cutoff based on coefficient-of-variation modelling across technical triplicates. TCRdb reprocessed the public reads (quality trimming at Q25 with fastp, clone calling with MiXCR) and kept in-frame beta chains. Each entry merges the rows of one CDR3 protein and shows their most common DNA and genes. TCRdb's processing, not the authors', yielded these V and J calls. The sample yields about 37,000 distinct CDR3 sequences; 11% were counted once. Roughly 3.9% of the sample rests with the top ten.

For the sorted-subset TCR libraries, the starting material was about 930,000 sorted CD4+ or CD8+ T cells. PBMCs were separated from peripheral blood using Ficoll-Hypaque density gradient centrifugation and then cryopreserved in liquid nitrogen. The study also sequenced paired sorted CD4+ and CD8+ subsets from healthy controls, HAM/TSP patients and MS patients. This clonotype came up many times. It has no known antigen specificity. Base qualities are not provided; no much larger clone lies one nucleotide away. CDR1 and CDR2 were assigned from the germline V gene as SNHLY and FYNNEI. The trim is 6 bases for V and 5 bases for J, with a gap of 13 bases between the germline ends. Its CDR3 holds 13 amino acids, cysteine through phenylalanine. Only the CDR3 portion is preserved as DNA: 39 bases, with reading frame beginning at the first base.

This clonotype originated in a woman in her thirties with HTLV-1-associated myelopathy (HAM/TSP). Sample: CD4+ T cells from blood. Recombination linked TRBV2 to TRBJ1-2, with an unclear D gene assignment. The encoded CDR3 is CASSLRLSYGYTF. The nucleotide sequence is TGTGCCAGCAGCCTACGCCTTTCGTATGGCTACACCTTC.